The 21 T cell receptor beta chains below were found in one sample sequenced in a study of T cell repertoires in cytomegalovirus infection. One entry per CDR3 protein results from TCRdb running MiXCR on the reads. The data show about a million distinct CDR3 sequences, roughly 31% seen once. Their antigens remain unidentified. The specimen was cultured CD8+ T cells from PBMCs, collected from culture after CMV antigen stimulation. These receptors originate from a human donor in good health (CMV status not recorded). Some clones in this sample may be carry-over from other donors' samples.

V and J are TRBV24-1 and TRBJ1-2, with 8 bases fitting TRBD1. This CDR3 comprises 11 residues. Unmatched junction bases numbered 3, after V lost 7 bases and J lost 9 bases. Per germline, CDR1 KGHDR and CDR2 SFDVKD. The DNA of the CDR3 is TGTGCCACCAGCCACAGGGGGAGCTACACCTTC. This gives the protein CATSHRGSYTF.

The V and J genes are TRBV3-1 and TRBJ1-1, with D perhaps TRBD1 (6 bases). V was cut by 3 bases and J by 4 bases, with 9 bases left in between. The germline CDR1 and CDR2 sequences are LGHDT and YNNKEL (reference sequence). The CDR3 consists of 13 residues. CDR3: CASSQGASTEAFF. The CDR3 coding sequence is TGTGCCAGCAGCCAGGGGGCAAGCACTGAAGCTTTCTTT.

The table lists this clonotype with a count of one. Here the CDR3 omits its conserved ending phenylalanine or tryptophan, so a read error is the likely source. The rearrangement uses TRBV20-1 and TRBJ2-7, with D unresolved. The germline V and J ends were trimmed by 0 bases and 3 bases, with 9 bases remaining between them. The CDR3 loop spans 13 amino acids. Looked up from germline, CDR1 is DFQATT and CDR2 is SNEGSKA (reference sequence). CDR3 residues: CSARDSPSYEQYY. DNA for the CDR3: TGCAGTGCTAGAGATAGCCCCAGCTACGAGCAGTACTAC.

Points on this clonotype: This clone may be a read error of a much larger clone one base away. The J gene is TRBJ2-3, the V gene TRBV7-2; 8 bases agree with TRBD1. The CDR3 totals 16 residues. Germline V lookup: CDR1 SGHTA, CDR2 FQGNSA. V lost 5 bases to trimming and J lost 2 bases; unmatched junction nucleotides: 9. The CDR3 loop is CASSTRDRTPTDTQYF. In DNA form, the CDR3 reads TGTGCCAGCAGCACAAGGGACAGGACTCCCACAGATACGCAGTATTTT. The full variable domain, its missing parts supplied by reference TRBV7-2 and TRBJ2-3, is GAGVSQSPSNKVTEKGKDVELRCDPISGHTALYWYRQSLGQGLEFLIYFQGNSAPDKSGLPSDRFSAERTGGSVSTLTIQRTQQEDSAVYLCASSTRDRTPTDTQYFGPGTRLTVL.

The gene calls are TRBV6-1 and TRBJ1-3, with D perhaps matching TRBD1 (6 bases). The V end lost 6 bases, the J end lost 8 bases, and 29 bases lay between the germline ends. This CDR3 comprises 18 residues. Germline CDR1 is MNHNS and CDR2 is SASEGT. Here the CDR3 reads CASRPRTEFYSAVDTIYF. The CDR3 DNA sequence: TGTGCCAGCAGACCCAGGACAGAATTTTACTCGGCGGTGGACACCATATATTTT.

The gene calls are TRBV27 and TRBJ2-1, with D uncertain. Germline V gene lookup returns CDR1 MNHEY and CDR2 SMNVEV (reference sequence). The CDR3 consists of 15 residues. Trimming removed 3 bases from V and 0 bases from J, with 9 bases in between. The CDR3 nucleotides read TGTGCCAGCAGTTTTGAGCACCTCTCCTACAATGAGCAGTTCTTC. Its protein is CASSFEHLSYNEQFF.

This clonotype was counted a few times. The rearrangement links TRBV7-9 to TRBJ2-7; D might be TRBD1 or TRBD2, each matching 5 bases. There are 11 residues in the CDR3. V was trimmed by 8 bases and J by 6 bases, leaving 11 bases between them. The V gene's germline CDR1 is SEHNR and CDR2 FQNEAQ (reference sequence). CDR3 nucleotides: TGTGCCAGCCTCAGAGGGGCCGAGCAGTACTTC. Protein product: CASLRGAEQYF.

V usage is TRBV6-6 and J usage is TRBJ2-7, with D possibly being TRBD1 (6 bases). V was pared by 6 bases and J by 3 bases, with 9 bases between. Germline values: CDR1 MNHNY, CDR2 SVGAGI (reference sequence). There are 12 residues in the CDR3. This CDR3 is CASRKDSYEQYV. CDR3 nucleotides: TGTGCCAGCAGAAAGGACAGCTACGAGCAGTACGTC.

The genes are TRBV6-2 or TRBV6-3 and TRBJ2-1; 12 bases match TRBD2. This CDR3 is built from 15 residues. CDR1 and CDR2 (germline): MNHEY, SVGEGT. The junction had 5 bases not matched to a gene; V was cut back by 6 bases and J by 5 bases. The CDR3: CASRPLAGGHNEQFF. The CDR3 DNA is TGTGCCAGCAGACCACTAGCGGGGGGCCACAATGAGCAGTTCTTC.

This clonotype was picked up a small number of times. V usage is TRBV24-1 and J usage is TRBJ2-1; D remains unclear. CDR3 length: 15 amino acids. From germline, CDR1 is KGHDR and CDR2 SFDVKD. V was pared by 11 bases and J by 0 bases, with 16 bases between. CDR3 loop: CAISGADFSYNEQFF. The CDR3 DNA follows: TGTGCCATTTCAGGAGCTGACTTCTCCTACAATGAGCAGTTCTTC.

The chain recombines TRBV20-1 with TRBJ1-1, with D tentatively TRBD1 (5 bases). Germline CDR1 DFQATT, CDR2 SNEGSKA (reference sequence). The CDR3 spans 17 residues. The V end lost 0 bases, the J end lost 0 bases, and 17 bases lay between the germline ends. CDR3 DNA: TGCAGTGCTAGAGAGGGGCCATATGGCCCCATGAACACTGAAGCTTTCTTT. Translating it yields CSAREGPYGPMNTEAFF.

This chain uses TRBV15 with TRBJ2-5; D gene unclear. This CDR3 region has 15 residues. Looked up from germline, CDR1 is LNHNV and CDR2 is YYDKDF (reference sequence). The germline V and J ends were trimmed by 0 bases and 1 base, with 9 bases remaining between them. The CDR3 bases are TGTGCCACCAGCAGAGATAGGGCTACCCAAGAGACCCAGTACTTC. Amino acid sequence: CATSRDRATQETQYF.

In this sample, this clonotype turned up a few times. This chain connects TRBV7-8 to TRBJ2-2; D perhaps matches TRBD1 (7 bases). Germline V gene lookup returns CDR1 SGHVS and CDR2 FQNEAQ. The CDR3 sequence is 14 residues long. Trimming cost V 4 bases and J 6 bases, with 12 bases left between them. CDR3 region: CASSSFRGAGELFF. The CDR3 DNA reads TGTGCCAGCAGCTCCTTCAGGGGGGCCGGGGAGCTGTTTTTT.

The rearrangement links TRBV27 to TRBJ1-1; tentative D call: TRBD1 (6 bases). This CDR3 contains 15 residues. Germline V gene lookup returns CDR1 MNHEY and CDR2 SMNVEV (reference sequence). Trimming left V 6 bases short and J 6 bases short, with 20 bases between. CDR3 DNA sequence: TGTGCCAGCAGCTCCAGACAGGACGGGCGTGCTGAAGCTTTCTTT. Protein sequence: CASSSRQDGRAEAFF.

This clonotype was seen a few times. The chain uses TRBV6-4 and TRBJ1-1, with no clear D. The germline CDR1 and CDR2 sequences are MRHNA and SNTAGT. The V and J ends lost 6 bases and 3 bases respectively, with 11 bases between them. This CDR3 contains 13 residues. This chain's CDR3 is CASRTGSHTEAFF. For the CDR3, the DNA is TGTGCCAGCAGAACCGGGAGCCACACTGAAGCTTTCTTT.

The gene calls are TRBV29-1 and TRBJ2-1; 8 positions match TRBD2. The CDR3 runs to 14 residues. CDR1 and CDR2 from the germline V gene are SQVTM and ANQGSEA. The J segment lost 5 bases and the V segment lost 7 bases, leaving 10 bases of the junction unmatched. DNA for the CDR3: TGCAGCGCTTGGACTAGCCAGGAGAACAATGAGCAGTTCTTC. This translates into CSAWTSQENNEQFF.

V and J are TRBV12-3 or TRBV12-4 and TRBJ2-7; D is perhaps TRBD1 or TRBD2 (6 bases each). Trimming cost V 3 bases and J 7 bases, with 13 bases left between them. The CDR3 length is 13 residues. CDR3 DNA sequence: TGTGCCAGCAGTTTTAAGGGGGGCAGGGAGCAGTACTTC. Protein: CASSFKGGREQYF.

The chain carries TRBV7-6 and TRBJ2-1; D is possibly TRBD2 (6 bases). The length of the CDR3 is 16 residues. Germline CDR1 and CDR2: SGHVS and FNYEAQ. Trimming shortened V by 5 bases and J by 8 bases, and 22 bases separated the two germline ends. CDR3 amino acids: CASSPTAGPISDEQFF. CDR3 coding DNA: TGTGCCAGCAGCCCTACGGCGGGGCCCATCAGCGATGAGCAGTTCTTC.

The chain is built from TRBV28 and TRBJ2-1; 7 positions agree with TRBD1. Germline V gene data show CDR1 as MDHEN and CDR2 as SYDVKM. V lost 5 bases, J lost 7 bases, and 11 bases stayed unmatched. This CDR3 region has 15 residues. In DNA, the CDR3 is TGTGCCAGCAGTCCCCCCGACAGGGCTTGGAATGAGCAGTTCTTC. It codes for CASSPPDRAWNEQFF.

This clonotype was seen at least ten times. The chain recombines TRBV5-8 with TRBJ2-1; D is unclear. This CDR3 spans 13 amino acids. The V end lost 0 bases, the J end lost 7 bases, and 8 bases lay between the germline ends. CDR1 and CDR2 from the germline V gene are SGHTS and YDEGEE. CDR3 residues: CASSLVSRNEQFF. CDR3 nucleotide sequence: TGTGCCAGCAGCTTGGTGAGCCGAAATGAGCAGTTCTTC.

The chain links TRBV4-3 to TRBJ2-1; D is possibly TRBD1 or TRBD2 (5 bases each). The germline gives CDR1 LGHNA, CDR2 YSLEER. CDR3 length equals 15 residues. V was pared by 2 bases and J by 9 bases, with 17 bases between. CDR3 nucleotide sequence: TGCGCCAGCAGCCAAAGAACTACCGCCGGGACTGAGCAGTTCTTC. Its protein is CASSQRTTAGTEQFF.